The following is a T cell receptor beta chain sequence with its context. The table came from immunoSEQ multiplex PCR; TCRdb's copy has only in-frame clones and leaves some out. The data contain approximately 90,000 clones, 88% of them singletons. This sample is part of a study of blood T cell repertoires in COVID-19. Study-wide context: Sources were T cells, B-cell-depleted T cells, or PBMCs; the material itself was cDNA or gDNA.

The CDR3 is 15 residues long. In germline, CDR1 is SGHDT, CDR2 YYEEEE. After removal of 4 bases from V and 2 bases from J, the junction contained 4 bases not matched to a gene. The clonotype was recovered from a man between 60 and 75 years old with acute or convalescent COVID-19. The V call is TRBV5-6, the J call TRBJ2-3; 10 bases fit TRBD2. The sequenced sample was peripheral blood. The CDR3 DNA follows: TGTGCCAGCAGCCCTGGACTAGCGGTCACAGATACGCAGTATTTT. Its translation is CASSPGLAVTDTQYF.